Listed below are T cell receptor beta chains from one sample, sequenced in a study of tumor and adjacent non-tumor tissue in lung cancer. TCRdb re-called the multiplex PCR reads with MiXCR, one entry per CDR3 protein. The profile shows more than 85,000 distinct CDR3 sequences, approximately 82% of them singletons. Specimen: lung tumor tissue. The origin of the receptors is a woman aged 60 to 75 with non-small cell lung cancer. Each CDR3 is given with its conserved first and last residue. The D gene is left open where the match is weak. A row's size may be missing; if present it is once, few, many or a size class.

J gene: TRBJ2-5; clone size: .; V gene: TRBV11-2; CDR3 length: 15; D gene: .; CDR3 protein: CASSLTTGVGETQYF; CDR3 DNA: TGTGCAAGCAGCCTAACCACCGGGGTAGGGGAGACCCAGTACTTC
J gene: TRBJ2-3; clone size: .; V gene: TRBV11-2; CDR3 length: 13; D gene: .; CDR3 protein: CASSLEPGSTQYF; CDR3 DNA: TGTGCTAGCAGCTTAGAACCAGGAAGTACGCAGTATTTT
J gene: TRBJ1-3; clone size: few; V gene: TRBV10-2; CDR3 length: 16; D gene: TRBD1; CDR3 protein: CASMTGGTSSGNTIYF; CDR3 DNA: TGCGCCAGTATGACAGGGGGGACGAGCTCTGGAAACACCATATATTTT
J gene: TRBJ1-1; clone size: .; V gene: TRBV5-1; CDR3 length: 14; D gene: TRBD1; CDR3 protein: CVSSQQGSSTEAFF; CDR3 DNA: TGCGTCAGCAGCCAACAGGGGAGTAGCACTGAAGCTTTCTTT
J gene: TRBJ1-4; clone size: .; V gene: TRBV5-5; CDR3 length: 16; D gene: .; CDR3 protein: CASSQSRGSVNEKLFF; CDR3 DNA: TGTGCCAGCAGCCAGAGTAGGGGGTCGGTTAATGAAAAACTGTTTTTT
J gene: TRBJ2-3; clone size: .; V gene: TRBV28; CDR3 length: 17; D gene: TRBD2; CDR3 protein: CATPEQAGGWGTDTQYF; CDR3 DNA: TGTGCTACGCCCGAACAAGCGGGGGGATGGGGCACAGATACGCAGTATTTT
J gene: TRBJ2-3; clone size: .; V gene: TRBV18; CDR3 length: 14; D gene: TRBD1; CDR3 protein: CASSPGQVTDTQFF; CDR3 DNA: TGTGCCAGCTCACCGGGACAGGTCACAGATACGCAGTTTTTT
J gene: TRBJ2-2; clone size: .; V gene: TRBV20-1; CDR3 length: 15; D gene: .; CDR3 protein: CSADTRDANTGELFF; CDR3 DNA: TGCAGTGCTGATACGAGGGACGCGAACACCGGGGAGCTGTTTTTT
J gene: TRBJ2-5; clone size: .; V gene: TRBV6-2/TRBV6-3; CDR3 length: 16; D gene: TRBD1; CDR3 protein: CASSYSSDRMLETQYF; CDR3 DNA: TGTGCCAGCAGTTACTCCTCGGACAGGATGTTAGAGACCCAATACTTC
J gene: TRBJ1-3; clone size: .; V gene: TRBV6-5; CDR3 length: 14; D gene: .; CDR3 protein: CAIRGFSSGNTIYF; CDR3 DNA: TGTGCCATCAGGGGTTTCAGCTCTGGAAACACCATATATTTT
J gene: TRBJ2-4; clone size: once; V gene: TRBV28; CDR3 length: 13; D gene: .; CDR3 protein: CTNSLGGEGIQYF; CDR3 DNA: TGTACCAACAGTTTAGGGGGAGAGGGCATTCAGTACTTC
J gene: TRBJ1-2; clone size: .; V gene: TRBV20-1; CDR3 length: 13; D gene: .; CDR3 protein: CSARDSLNCGYTF; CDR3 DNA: TGCAGTGCTAGAGACAGCCTGAACTGTGGCTACACATTC
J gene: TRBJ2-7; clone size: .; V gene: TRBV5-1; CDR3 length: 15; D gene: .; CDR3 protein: CASSLEVGASYEQYF; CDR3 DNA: TGCGCCAGCAGCTTGGAAGTCGGAGCCTCCTACGAGCAGTACTTC
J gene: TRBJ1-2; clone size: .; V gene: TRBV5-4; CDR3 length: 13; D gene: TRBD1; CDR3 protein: CTSSLDRVNGYTF; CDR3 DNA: TGTACCAGCAGCTTGGACAGGGTTAATGGCTACACCTTC
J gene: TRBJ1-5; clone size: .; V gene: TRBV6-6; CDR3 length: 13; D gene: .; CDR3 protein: CASIPDSNQPQHF; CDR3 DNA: TGTGCCAGTATCCCGGACAGCAATCAGCCCCAGCATTTT
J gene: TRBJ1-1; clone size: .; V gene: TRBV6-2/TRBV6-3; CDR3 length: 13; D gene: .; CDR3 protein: CASSYAGNAEALF; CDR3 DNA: TGTGCCAGCAGTTACGCAGGTAACGCTGAAGCTCTCTTT
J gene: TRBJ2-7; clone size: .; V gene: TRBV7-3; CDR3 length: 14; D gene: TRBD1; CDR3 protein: CASSPGTGGYEQYF; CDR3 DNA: TGTGCCAGCAGCCCCGGGACAGGGGGCTACGAGCAGTACTTC
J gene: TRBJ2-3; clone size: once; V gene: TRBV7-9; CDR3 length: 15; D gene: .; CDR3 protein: CAICPFSGYTDTQYF; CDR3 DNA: TGTGCCATCTGCCCTTTTAGCGGCTACACAGATACGCAGTATTTT
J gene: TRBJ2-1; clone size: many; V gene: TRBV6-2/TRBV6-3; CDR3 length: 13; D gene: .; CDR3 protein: CASSYSRDVWQFF; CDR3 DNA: TGTGCCAGCAGTTATTCGAGAGACGTATGGCAGTTCTTC
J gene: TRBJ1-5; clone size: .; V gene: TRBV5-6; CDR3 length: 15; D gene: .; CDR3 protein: CAISLKGGEAQPQNF; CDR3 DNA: TGTGCCATCAGCCTAAAGGGGGGGGAAGCTCAGCCCCAGAATTTT
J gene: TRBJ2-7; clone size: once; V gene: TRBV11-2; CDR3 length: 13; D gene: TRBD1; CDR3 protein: CTSSFTGGNGQYF; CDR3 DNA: TGTACGAGCAGCTTTACAGGGGGCAACGGGCAGTACTTC
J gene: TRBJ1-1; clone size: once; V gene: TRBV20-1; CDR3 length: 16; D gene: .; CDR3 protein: CSTLLGSGPMNTEAFF; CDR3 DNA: TGCAGTACTCTCTTGGGGTCCGGACCGATGAACACTGAAGCTTTCTTT
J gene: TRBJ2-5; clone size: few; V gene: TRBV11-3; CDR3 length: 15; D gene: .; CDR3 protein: CASSLVGNVGETQYF; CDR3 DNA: TGCGCCAGCAGCCTCGTGGGGAACGTAGGGGAGACCCAGTACTTC
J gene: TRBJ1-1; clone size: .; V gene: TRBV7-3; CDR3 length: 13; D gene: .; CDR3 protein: CATRGVEDTEAFF; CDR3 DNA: TGTGCCACACGGGGGGTGGAGGACACTGAAGCTTTCTTT
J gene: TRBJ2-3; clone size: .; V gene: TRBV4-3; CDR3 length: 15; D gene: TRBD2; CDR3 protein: CTSSQGTNGADTQYF; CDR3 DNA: TGCACCAGCAGCCAAGGGACTAACGGGGCAGATACACAGTATTTT
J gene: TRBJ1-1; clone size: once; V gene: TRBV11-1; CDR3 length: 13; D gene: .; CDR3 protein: CASSSGRVTEALF; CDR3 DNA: TGTGCCAGCAGCTCCGGCAGAGTGACTGAAGCTTTATTT
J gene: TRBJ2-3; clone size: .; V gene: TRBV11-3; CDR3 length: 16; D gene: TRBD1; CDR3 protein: CASSLSRTGGADTQCF; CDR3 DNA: TGTGCCAGCAGTCTATCCAGGACAGGGGGCGCGGATACGCAGTGTTTT
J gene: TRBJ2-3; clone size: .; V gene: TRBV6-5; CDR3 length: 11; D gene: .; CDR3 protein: CASTSTDMQYF; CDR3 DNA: TGTGCCAGCACTTCCACAGATATGCAGTATTTT
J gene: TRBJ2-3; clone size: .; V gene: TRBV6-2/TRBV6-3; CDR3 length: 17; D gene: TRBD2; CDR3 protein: CANSLLPSGSIADKQYF; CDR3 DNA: TGTGCCAACAGTTTACTACCTAGCGGGAGTATCGCAGATAAGCAGTATTTT
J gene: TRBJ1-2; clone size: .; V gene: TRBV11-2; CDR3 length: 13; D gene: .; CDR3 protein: CAGSVDRLAWYTF; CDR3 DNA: TGTGCCGGCAGCGTGGATCGTTTAGCGTGGTACACCTTC
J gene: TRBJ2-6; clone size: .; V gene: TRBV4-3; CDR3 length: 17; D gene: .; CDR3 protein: CASSQDWAGTGANVLTF; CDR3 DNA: TGCGCCAGTAGCCAAGATTGGGCGGGAACCGGGGCCAACGTCCTGACTTTC
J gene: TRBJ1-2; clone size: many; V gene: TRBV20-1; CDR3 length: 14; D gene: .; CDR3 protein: CSAPRAGRNYGYTF; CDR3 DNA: TGCAGTGCTCCGCGGGCCGGCCGAAACTATGGCTACACCTTC
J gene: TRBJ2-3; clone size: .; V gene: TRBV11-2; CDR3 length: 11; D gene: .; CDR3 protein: CVICLTDTQYF; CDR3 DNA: TGTGTCATTTGCTTAACAGATACGCAGTATTTT
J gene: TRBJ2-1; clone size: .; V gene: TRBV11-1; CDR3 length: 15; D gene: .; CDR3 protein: CASSYRIDMGIEQFF; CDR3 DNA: TGTGCCAGCAGCTACCGGATAGATATGGGGATTGAGCAGTTCTTT
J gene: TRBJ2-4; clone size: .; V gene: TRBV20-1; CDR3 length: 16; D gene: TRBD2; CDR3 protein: CSASDRGAGVLDIQYF; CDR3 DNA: TGCAGTGCTAGCGATAGGGGAGCGGGAGTATTGGACATTCAGTACTTC
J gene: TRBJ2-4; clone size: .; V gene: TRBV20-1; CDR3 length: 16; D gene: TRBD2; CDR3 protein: CSARDRGAGGMDIHYF; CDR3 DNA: TGTAGTGCTAGAGATAGAGGAGCGGGAGGAATGGACATTCATTACTTC
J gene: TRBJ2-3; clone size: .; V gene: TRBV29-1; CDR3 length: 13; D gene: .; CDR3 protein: CSDRVGGTYTQYF; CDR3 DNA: TGCAGCGACCGGGTTGGTGGCACATATACGCAGTATTTT
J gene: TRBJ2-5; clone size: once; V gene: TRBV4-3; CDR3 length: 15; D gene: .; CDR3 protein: CASSQDTSQQETQYF; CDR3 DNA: TGCGCCAGCAGCCAAGACACCAGTCAGCAAGAGACCCAGTACTTC
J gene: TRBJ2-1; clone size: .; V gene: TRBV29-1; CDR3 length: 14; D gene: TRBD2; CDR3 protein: CSVELSGKLNEQFF; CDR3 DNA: TGCAGCGTAGAGCTTAGCGGGAAGCTCAATGAGCAGTTCTTC
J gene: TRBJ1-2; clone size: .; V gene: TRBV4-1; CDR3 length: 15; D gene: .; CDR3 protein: CTSSQGVGGNHGYTF; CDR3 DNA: TGCACCAGCAGCCAAGGGGTAGGGGGAAACCATGGCTACACCTTC
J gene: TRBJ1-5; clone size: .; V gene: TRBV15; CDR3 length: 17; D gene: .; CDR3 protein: CATSRATGNRGNQPLHF; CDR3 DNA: TGTGCCACCAGCAGAGCAACAGGGAATAGGGGCAATCAGCCCCTGCATTTT
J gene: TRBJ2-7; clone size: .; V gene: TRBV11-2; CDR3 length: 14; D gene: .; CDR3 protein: CTSSLASPEYEQYF; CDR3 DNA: TGTACCAGCAGCTTAGCTAGCCCCGAGTACGAGCAGTACTTC
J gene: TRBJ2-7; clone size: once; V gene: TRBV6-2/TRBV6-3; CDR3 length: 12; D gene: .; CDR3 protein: CASSLPSHEQYF; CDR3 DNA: TGTGCCAGTAGCCTCCCTTCCCACGAGCAGTACTTC
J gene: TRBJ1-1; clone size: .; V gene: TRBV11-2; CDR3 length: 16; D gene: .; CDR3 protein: CASVRDGLRGNTEAFF; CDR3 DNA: TGTGCCAGCGTACGGGACGGCCTTAGGGGGAACACTGAAGCTTTCTTT
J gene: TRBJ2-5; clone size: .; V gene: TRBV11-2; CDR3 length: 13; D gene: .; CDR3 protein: CGSSLDPPGTQYF; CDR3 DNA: TGTGGCAGCAGCTTAGATCCTCCGGGGACCCAGTACTTC
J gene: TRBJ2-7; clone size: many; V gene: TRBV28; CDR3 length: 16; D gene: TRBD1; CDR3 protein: CASNPPGQGRGYEQYF; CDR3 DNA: TGTGCCAGCAACCCTCCGGGACAGGGTAGAGGCTACGAGCAGTACTTC
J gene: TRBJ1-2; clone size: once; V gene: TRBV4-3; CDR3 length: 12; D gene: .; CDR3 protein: CASSQDHDGYIF; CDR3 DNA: TGCGCCAGCAGCCAAGATCACGATGGCTACATATTC
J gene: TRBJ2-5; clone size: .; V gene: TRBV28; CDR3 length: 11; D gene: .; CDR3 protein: CASSKTGTQYF; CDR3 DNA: TGTGCCAGCAGCAAAACAGGGACCCAGTACTTC
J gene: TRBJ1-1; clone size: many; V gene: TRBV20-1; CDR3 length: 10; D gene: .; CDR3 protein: CSAHDREAFF; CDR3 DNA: TGCAGTGCTCATGACAGGGAAGCTTTCTTT
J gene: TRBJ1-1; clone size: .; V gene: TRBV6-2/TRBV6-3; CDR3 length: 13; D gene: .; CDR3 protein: CASSLYADTEAFF; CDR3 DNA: TGTGCCAGCAGTCTCTATGCGGACACTGAAGCTTTCTTT
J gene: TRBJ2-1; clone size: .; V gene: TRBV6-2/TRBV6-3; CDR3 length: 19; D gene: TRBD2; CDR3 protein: CASIAPWTSGRATYNEQFF; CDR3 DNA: TGTGCAAGCATTGCCCCCTGGACTAGCGGGAGGGCGACCTACAATGAGCAGTTCTTC
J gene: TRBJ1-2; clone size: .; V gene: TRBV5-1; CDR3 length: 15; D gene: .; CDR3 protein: CTSSPLAGTKYGYTF; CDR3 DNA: TGCACCAGCAGCCCCCTCGCGGGGACTAAATATGGCTACACCTTC
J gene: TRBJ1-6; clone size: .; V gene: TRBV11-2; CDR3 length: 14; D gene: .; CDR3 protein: CASSLEASNSLSHF; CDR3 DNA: TGTGCCAGCAGCTTAGAAGCAAGTAATTCACTCTCCCACTTT
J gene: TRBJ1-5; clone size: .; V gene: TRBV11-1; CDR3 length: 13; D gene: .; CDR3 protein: CASSMVGDQPQHF; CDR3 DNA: TGTGCCAGCAGCATGGTGGGAGATCAGCCCCAGCATTTT